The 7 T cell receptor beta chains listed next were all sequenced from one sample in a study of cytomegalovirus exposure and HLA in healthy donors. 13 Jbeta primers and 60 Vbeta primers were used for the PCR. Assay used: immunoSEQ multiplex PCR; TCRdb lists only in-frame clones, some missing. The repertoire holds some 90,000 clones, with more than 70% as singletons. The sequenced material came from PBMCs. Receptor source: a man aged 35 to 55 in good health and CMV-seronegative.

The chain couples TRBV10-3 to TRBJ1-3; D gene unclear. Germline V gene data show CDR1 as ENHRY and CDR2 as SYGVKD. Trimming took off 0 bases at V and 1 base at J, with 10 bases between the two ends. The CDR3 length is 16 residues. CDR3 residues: CAISESRGISGNTIYF. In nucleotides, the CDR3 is TGTGCCATCAGTGAGTCGAGAGGGATTTCTGGAAACACCATATATTTT.

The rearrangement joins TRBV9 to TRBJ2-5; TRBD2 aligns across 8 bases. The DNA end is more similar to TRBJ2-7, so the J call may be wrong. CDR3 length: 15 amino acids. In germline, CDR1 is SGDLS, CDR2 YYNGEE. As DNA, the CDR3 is TGTGCCAGCAGCGTCGGCGGGGGGTCCCCCTACGAGCAGTACTTC. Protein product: CASSVGGGSPYEQYF.

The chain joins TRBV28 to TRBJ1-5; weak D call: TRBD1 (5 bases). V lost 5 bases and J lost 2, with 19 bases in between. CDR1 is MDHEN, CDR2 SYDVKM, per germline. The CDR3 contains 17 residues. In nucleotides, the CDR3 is TGTGCCAGCAGTCGATCCCTGGGGGGGAGAGGCAATCAGCCCCAGCATTTT. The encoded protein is CASSRSLGGRGNQPQHF.

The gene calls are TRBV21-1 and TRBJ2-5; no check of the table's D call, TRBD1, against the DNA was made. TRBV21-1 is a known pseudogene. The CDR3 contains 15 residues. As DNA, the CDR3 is TGTGCCAGCAGCAACGACGACAGTGTCCAAGAGACCCAGTACTTC. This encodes CASSNDDSVQETQYF.

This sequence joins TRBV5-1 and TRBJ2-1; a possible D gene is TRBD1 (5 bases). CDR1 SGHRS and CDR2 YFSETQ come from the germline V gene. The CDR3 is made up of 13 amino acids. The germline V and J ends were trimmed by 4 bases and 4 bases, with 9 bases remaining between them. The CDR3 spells CASSQDTYNEQFF. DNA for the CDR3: TGCGCCAGCAGCCAGGACACTTACAATGAGCAGTTCTTC.

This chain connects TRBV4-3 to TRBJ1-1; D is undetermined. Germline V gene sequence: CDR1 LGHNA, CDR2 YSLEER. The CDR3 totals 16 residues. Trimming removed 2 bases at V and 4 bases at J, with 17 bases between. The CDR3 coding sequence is TGCGCCAGCAGCCAATATTGGGAGGGCCTCGGCACTGAAGCTTTCTTT. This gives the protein CASSQYWEGLGTEAFF.

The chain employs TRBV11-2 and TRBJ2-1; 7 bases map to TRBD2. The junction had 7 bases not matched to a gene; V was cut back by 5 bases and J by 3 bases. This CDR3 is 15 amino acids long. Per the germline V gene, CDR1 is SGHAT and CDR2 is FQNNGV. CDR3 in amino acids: CASSRVAGDYNEQFF. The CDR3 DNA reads TGTGCCAGCAGCCGAGTGGCGGGGGACTACAATGAGCAGTTCTTC.